The rows below give T cell receptor beta chains drawn from one sample of a study of blood T cell repertoires in COVID-19. The assay was immunoSEQ multiplex PCR, and TCRdb's table has in-frame clones only and misses some. This table holds 150,000 to 200,000 clones, 80% to 95% found once. Source material: peripheral blood. The origin of the receptors is a man aged 50 or older with acute or convalescent COVID-19. CDR3s include the opening cysteine and the closing phenylalanine or tryptophan. D genes are given only for firm matches. Only some rows state a clone size, as once, few, many or a class for expanded clones.

cdr3_aa cdr3_nt v_call clone_size d_call j_call
CATSDFRTGNTGELFF TGTGCCACCAGTGATTTCAGAACGGGGAACACCGGGGAGCTGTTTTTT TRBV24-1 - - TRBJ2-2
CASRIASSDTQYF TGTGCCAGCAGAATAGCATCCTCAGATACGCAGTATTTT TRBV27 - - TRBJ2-3
CASSPYGQTYEQYF TGTGCCAGCAGTCCGTATGGACAGACCTACGAGCAGTACTTC TRBV27 - - TRBJ2-7
CASSGENYGYTF TGTGCCAGCAGCGGCGAGAACTATGGCTACACCTTC TRBV9 - - TRBJ1-2
CASSQGPGQGNTIYF TGTGCCAGCAGCCAAGGTCCGGGACAGGGAAACACCATATATTTT TRBV3-1/TRBV3-2 - TRBD1 TRBJ1-3
CASSQATGNTEAFF TGTGCCAGCTCACAGGCGACAGGGAACACTGAAGCTTTCTTT TRBV18 - - TRBJ1-1
CASSPLTSGRYLESQETQYF TGTGCCAGCAGCCCTTTGACTAGCGGGAGATACCTTGAGTCCCAAGAGACCCAGTACTTC TRBV4-2 - TRBD2 TRBJ2-5
CASSVESGHTDTQYF TGTGCCAGCAGCGTAGAAAGCGGGCACACAGATACGCAGTATTTT TRBV9 - - TRBJ2-3
CATSGTTNQPQHF TGTGCCACCAGCGGGACTACTAATCAGCCCCAGCATTTT TRBV15 - - TRBJ1-5
CASSLVASGYEQYF TGTGCCAGCAGCTTGGTGGCTAGCGGCTACGAGCAGTACTTC TRBV5-5 once TRBD2 TRBJ2-7
CASSIGGRYEQYF TGTGCCAGTAGTATAGGTGGCAGATACGAGCAGTACTTC TRBV19 - - TRBJ2-7
CASSPLLGYNEQFF TGTGCCAGCAGCCCCCTCCTAGGTTACAATGAGCAGTTCTTC TRBV7-8 - - TRBJ2-1
CSVALDRGQSEKLFF TGCAGCGTTGCCTTGGACAGGGGGCAGAGTGAAAAACTGTTTTTT TRBV29-1 - TRBD1 TRBJ1-4
CASSIGRGDQPQHF TGTGCCAGTAGTATCGGCAGGGGTGATCAGCCCCAGCATTTT TRBV19 - - TRBJ1-5
CAIRQRGNTDTQYF TGTGCCATCAGGCAGCGGGGGAACACAGATACGCAGTATTTT TRBV10-3 - TRBD2 TRBJ2-3
CATRPGGYGNEQFF TGTGCCACCCGGCCAGGGGGCTATGGCAATGAGCAGTTCTTC TRBV28 - TRBD1 TRBJ2-1
CASSSAGTSGRESTDTQYF TGTGCCAGCAGCTCCGCCGGGACTAGCGGGAGGGAAAGCACAGATACGCAGTATTTT TRBV7-9 - TRBD2 TRBJ2-3
CASNRWENTGELFF TGTGCCAGCAACAGGTGGGAGAACACCGGGGAGCTGTTTTTT TRBV28 once - TRBJ2-2
CASSVDRTYPRDEQYF TGTGCCAGCAGTGTGGACAGGACTTACCCCCGTGACGAGCAGTACTTC TRBV2 - TRBD1 TRBJ2-7
CASSQAGGGENGYTF TGTGCCAGCAGCCAAGCAGGCGGAGGGGAAAATGGCTACACCTTC TRBV3-1/TRBV3-2 - - TRBJ1-2
CATSGRQGTNNYGYTF TGTGCCACCAGCGGTAGACAGGGGACTAATAACTATGGCTACACCTTC TRBV15 - TRBD1 TRBJ1-2
CSVVPRSDTQYF TGCAGCGTTGTCCCTAGGAGTGATACGCAGTATTTT TRBV29-1 - - TRBJ2-3
CASSLRAGGAETQYF TGCGCCAGCAGCCTTAGGGCGGGGGGGGCGGAGACCCAGTACTTC TRBV4-1 - TRBD2 TRBJ2-5
CASKSEGVNTEAFF TGTGCCAGCAAGAGTGAGGGGGTGAACACTGAAGCTTTCTTT TRBV2 - - TRBJ1-1
CASSYSAGNTEAFF TGTGCCAGCAGTTACTCTGCAGGGAACACTGAAGCTTTCTTT TRBV6-6 - - TRBJ1-1
CASRYGLGGYNEQFF TGTGCCAGCAGGTACGGACTAGGGGGCTACAATGAGCAGTTCTTC TRBV6-5 - - TRBJ2-1
CASTWDRKNTEAFF TGTGCCAGCACCTGGGACAGGAAGAACACTGAAGCTTTCTTT TRBV3-1/TRBV3-2 - TRBD1 TRBJ1-1
CASRGLAGYNEQFF TGTGCCAGCAGAGGGCTAGCGGGGTACAATGAGCAGTTCTTC TRBV2 - TRBD2 TRBJ2-1
CASTTGGVTGEQFF TGTGCCAGCACCACTGGGGGGGTAACAGGGGAGCAGTTCTTC TRBV25-1 - - TRBJ2-1
CSAAYGNYGYTF TGCAGCGCCGCCTATGGTAACTATGGCTACACCTTC TRBV29-1 - - TRBJ1-2
CASRPGHYNEQFF TGTGCCAGCAGGCCGGGACATTACAATGAGCAGTTCTTC TRBV6-5 - - TRBJ2-1
CASSSRREETQYF TGTGCCAGCAGCAGCAGGCGAGAAGAGACCCAGTACTTC TRBV6-6 - - TRBJ2-5
CASSLVAGGGETQYF TGCGCCAGCAGCTTGGTAGCAGGGGGTGGAGAGACCCAGTACTTC TRBV5-1 - TRBD1 TRBJ2-5
CASWSQMGGEAFF TGCGCCAGTTGGAGTCAGATGGGGGGTGAAGCTTTCTTT TRBV5-1 once - TRBJ1-1
CASRRGWATSSGNTIYF TGTGCCAGTAGGAGGGGGTGGGCAACGAGCTCTGGAAACACCATATATTTT TRBV19 - - TRBJ1-3
CASSLVAGGTEAFF TGCGCCAGCAGCTTGGTGGCAGGGGGCACTGAAGCTTTCTTT TRBV5-1 - TRBD1 TRBJ1-1
CAISAPMGGGGGDTQYF TGTGCCATCAGTGCACCTATGGGTGGCGGGGGAGGGGATACGCAGTATTTT TRBV10-3 once TRBD2 TRBJ2-3
CAWSVLGQGPSYGYTF TGTGCCTGGAGTGTACTTGGACAGGGGCCTTCCTATGGCTACACCTTC TRBV30 - TRBD1 TRBJ1-2
CASSNREDGSSETQYF TGTGCCAGCAGCAATAGGGAGGACGGATCGTCGGAGACCCAGTACTTC TRBV21-1 - - TRBJ2-5
CASSEGAGDNSPLHF TGTGCCAGCAGTGAAGGTGCAGGGGATAATTCACCCCTCCACTTT TRBV2 few - TRBJ1-6
CASSLSGTGNPEAFF TGTGCCAGCAGTTTGTCCGGGACAGGTAACCCTGAAGCTTTCTTT TRBV28 - TRBD1 TRBJ1-1
CASSPGQGSTYGYTF TGCGCCAGCAGCCCGGGACAGGGAAGTACCTATGGCTACACCTTC TRBV5-1 - TRBD1 TRBJ1-2
CASSLVGGIRNTEAFF TGTGCCAGCAGCCTCGTCGGGGGGATTCGGAACACTGAAGCTTTCTTT TRBV7-8 - - TRBJ1-1
CASSLGGSRREQYF TGTGCCAGCAGCTTGGGCGGGAGTCGGAGGGAGCAGTACTTC TRBV5-4 - TRBD2 TRBJ2-7
CASSQGQVQVSNQPQHF TGTGCCAGCAGCCAAGGCCAGGTTCAGGTTAGCAATCAGCCCCAGCATTTT TRBV3-1/TRBV3-2 - - TRBJ1-5
CASSVQATGNTIYF TGTGCCAGCAGCGTACAAGCTACTGGAAACACCATATATTTT TRBV9 few - TRBJ1-3